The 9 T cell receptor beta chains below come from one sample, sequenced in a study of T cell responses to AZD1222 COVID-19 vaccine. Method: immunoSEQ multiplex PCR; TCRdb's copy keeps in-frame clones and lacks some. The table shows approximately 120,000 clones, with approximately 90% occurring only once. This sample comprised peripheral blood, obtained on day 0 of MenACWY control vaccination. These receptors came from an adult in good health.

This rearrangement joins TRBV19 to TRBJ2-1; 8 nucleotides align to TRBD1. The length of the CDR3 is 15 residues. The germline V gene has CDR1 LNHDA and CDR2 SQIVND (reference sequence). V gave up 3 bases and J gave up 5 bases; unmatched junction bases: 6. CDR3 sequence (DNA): TGTGCCAGTAGTATTTTCCGACAGGGGAACAATGAGCAGTTCTTC. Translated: CASSIFRQGNNEQFF.

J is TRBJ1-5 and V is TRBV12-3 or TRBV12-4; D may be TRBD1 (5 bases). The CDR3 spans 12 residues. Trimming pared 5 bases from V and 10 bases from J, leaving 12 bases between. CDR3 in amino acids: CASSPDRGPQHF. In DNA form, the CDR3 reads TGTGCCAGCAGTCCCGACAGAGGTCCCCAGCATTTT.

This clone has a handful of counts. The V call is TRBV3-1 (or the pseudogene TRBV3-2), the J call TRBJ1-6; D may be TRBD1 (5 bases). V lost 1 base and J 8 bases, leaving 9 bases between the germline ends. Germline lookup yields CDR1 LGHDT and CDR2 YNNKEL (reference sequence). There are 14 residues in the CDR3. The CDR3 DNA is TGTGCCAGCAGCCAAGCGGCAGGGTATTCACCCCTCCACTTT. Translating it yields CASSQAAGYSPLHF.

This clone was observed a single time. Here the CDR3 reads CAISESPLSGREGYNEQFF. The CDR3 bases are TGTGCCATCAGTGAGTCCCCCCTTAGCGGGAGAGAGGGCTACAATGAGCAGTTCTTC. This chain connects TRBV10-3 to TRBJ2-1, with 9 bases fitting TRBD2. Germline CDR1 is ENHRY and CDR2 is SYGVKD. Unmatched junction bases numbered 12, after V lost 0 bases and J lost 3 bases. This CDR3 region has 19 residues.

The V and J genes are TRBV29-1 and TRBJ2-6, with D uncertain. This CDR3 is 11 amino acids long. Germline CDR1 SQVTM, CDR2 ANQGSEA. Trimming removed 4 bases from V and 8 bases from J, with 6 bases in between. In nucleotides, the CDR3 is TGCAGCGTTGGAGACTCCAACGTCCTGACTTTC. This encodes CSVGDSNVLTF.

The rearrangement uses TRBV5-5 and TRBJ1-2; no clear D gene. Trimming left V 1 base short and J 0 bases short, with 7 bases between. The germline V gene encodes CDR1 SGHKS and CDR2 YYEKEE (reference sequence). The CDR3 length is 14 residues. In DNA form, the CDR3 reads TGTGCCAGCAGCTTGAGCTGGGCTAACTATGGCTACACCTTC. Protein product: CASSLSWANYGYTF.

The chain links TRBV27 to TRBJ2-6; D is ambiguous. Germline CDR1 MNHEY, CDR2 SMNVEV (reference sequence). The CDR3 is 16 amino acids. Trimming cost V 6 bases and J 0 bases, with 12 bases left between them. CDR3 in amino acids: CASSTSAVSGANVLTF. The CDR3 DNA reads TGTGCCAGCAGCACCTCGGCCGTCTCTGGGGCCAACGTCCTGACTTTC. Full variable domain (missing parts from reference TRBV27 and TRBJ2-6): EAQVTQNPRYLITVTGKKLTVTCSQNMNHEYMSWYRQDPGLGLRQIYYSMNVEVTDKGDVPEGYKVSRKEKRNFPLILESPSPNQTSLYFCASSTSAVSGANVLTFGAGSRLTVL.

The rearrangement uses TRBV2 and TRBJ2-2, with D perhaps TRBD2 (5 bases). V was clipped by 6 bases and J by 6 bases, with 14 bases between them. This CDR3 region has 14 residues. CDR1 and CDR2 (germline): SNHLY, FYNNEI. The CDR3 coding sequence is TGTGCCAGCAGACTGAGGGAAGCGGCCGGGGAGCTGTTTTTT. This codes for CASRLREAAGELFF. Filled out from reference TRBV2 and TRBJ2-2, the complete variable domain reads EPEVTQTPSHQVTQMGQEVILRCVPISNHLYFYWYRQILGQKVEFLVSFYNNEISEKSEIFDDQFSVERPDGSNFTLKIRSTKLEDSAMYFCASRLREAAGELFFGEGSRLTVL.

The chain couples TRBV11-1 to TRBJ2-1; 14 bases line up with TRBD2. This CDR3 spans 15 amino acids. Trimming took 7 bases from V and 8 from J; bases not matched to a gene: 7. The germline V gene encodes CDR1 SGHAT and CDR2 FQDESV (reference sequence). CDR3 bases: TGTGCCAGCAACCAAGGGACTAGCGGGAGCTATGAGCAGTTCTTC. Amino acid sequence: CASNQGTSGSYEQFF. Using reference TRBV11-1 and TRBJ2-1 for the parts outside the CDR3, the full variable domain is EAEVAQSPRYKITEKSQAVAFWCDPISGHATLYWYRQILGQGPELLVQFQDESVVDDSQLPKDRFSAERLKGVDSTLKIQPAELGDSAMYLCASNQGTSGSYEQFFGPGTRLTVL.